Here is one T cell receptor (beta chain) with its context. Authors' data handling: The authors estimated nucleated cell counts from reference gene primer amplification. Assay: immunoSEQ multiplex PCR; the TCRdb copy retains only in-frame clones and omits some. D and trimming were read from the DNA, whereas the V and J calls and clone size are those reported in that table. The repertoire holds roughly 140,000 clones, with approximately 80% as singletons. Germline-derived CDR1 and CDR2 are SEHNR and FQNEAQ (reference sequence). The CDR3 sequence is 15 residues long. The ends lost 6 bases at V and 9 bases at J; junction bases unmatched: 13. The data belong to a study of blood T cell repertoires in COVID-19. Study context: Collection of acute and convalescent COVID-19 samples took place in the United States, Italy and Spain. In each case, the material was cDNA or gDNA derived from T cells, B-cell-depleted T cells, or PBMCs.

This TCR was sampled from a human donor with acute or convalescent COVID-19. The donor label of this sample is uncertain. Sequenced: peripheral blood. The chain employs TRBV7-9 and TRBJ2-1; 8 bases align to TRBD1. The CDR3 sequence is CASRSGTGFYREQFF. The CDR3 DNA sequence: TGTGCCAGCAGATCCGGGACAGGTTTTTATCGTGAGCAGTTCTTC. Drawing the rest from reference TRBV7-9 and TRBJ2-1, the complete variable domain is DTGVSQNPRHKITKRGQNVTFRCDPISEHNRLYWYRQTLGQGPEFLTYFQNEAQLEKSRLLSDRFSAERPKGSFSTLEIQRTEQGDSAMYLCASRSGTGFYREQFFGPGTRLTVL.